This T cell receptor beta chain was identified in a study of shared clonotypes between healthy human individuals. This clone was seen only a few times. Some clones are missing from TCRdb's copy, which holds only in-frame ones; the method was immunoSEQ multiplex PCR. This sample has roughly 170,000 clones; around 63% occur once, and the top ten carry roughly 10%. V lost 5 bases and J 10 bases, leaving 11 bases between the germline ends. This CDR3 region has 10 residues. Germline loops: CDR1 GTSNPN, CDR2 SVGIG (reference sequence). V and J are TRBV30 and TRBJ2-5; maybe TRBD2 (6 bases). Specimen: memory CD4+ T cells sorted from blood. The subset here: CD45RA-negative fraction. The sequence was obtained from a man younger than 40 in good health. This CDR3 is CAWGEGGQYF. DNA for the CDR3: TGTGCCTGGGGCGAGGGAGGCCAGTACTTC.